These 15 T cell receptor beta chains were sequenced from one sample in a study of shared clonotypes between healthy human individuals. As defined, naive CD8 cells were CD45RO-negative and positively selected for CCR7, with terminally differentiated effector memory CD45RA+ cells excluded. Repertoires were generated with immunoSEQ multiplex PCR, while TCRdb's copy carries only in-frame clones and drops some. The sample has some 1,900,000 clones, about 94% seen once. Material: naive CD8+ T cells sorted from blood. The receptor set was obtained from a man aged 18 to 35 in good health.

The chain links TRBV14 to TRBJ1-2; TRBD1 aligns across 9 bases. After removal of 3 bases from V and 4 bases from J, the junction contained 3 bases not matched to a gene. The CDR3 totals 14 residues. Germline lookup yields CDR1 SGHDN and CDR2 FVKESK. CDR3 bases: TGTGCCAGCAGCCAGGGACAGGGACCCTATGGCTACACCTTC. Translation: CASSQGQGPYGYTF.

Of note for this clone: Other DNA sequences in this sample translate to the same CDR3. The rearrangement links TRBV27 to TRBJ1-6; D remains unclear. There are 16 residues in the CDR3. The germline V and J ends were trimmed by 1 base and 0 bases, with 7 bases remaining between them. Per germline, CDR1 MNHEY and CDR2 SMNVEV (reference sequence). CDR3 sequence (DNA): TGTGCCAGCAGTTTATTAGGCAGCTCCTATAATTCACCCCTCCACTTT. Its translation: CASSLLGSSYNSPLHF.

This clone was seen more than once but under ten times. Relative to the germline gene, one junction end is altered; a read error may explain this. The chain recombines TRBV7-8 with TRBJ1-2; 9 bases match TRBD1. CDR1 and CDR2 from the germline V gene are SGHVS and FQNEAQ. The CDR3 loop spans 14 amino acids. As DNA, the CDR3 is TGTGCCAGCAGGTTAGGGACAGGGCCCTATGGCTACACCTTC. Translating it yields CASRLGTGPYGYTF.

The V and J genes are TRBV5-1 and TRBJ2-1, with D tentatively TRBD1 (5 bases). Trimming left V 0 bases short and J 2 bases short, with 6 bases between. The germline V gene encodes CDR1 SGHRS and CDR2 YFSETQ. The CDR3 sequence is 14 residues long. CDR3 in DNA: TGCGCCAGCAGCTTGGGGGGCCCCTACAATGAGCAGTTCTTC. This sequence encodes CASSLGGPYNEQFF. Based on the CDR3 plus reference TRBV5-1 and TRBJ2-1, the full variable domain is KAGVTQTPRYLIKTRGQQVTLSCSPISGHRSVSWYQQTPGQGLQFLFEYFSETQRNKGNFPGRFSGRQFSNSRSEMNVSTLELGDSALYLCASSLGGPYNEQFFGPGTRLTVL.

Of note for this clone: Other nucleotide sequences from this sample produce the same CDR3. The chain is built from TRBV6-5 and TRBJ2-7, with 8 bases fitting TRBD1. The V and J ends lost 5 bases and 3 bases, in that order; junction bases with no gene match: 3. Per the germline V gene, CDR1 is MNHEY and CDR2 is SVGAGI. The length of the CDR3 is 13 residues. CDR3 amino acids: CASSPDRGYEQYF. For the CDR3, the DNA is TGTGCCAGCAGTCCCGACAGGGGCTACGAGCAGTACTTC.

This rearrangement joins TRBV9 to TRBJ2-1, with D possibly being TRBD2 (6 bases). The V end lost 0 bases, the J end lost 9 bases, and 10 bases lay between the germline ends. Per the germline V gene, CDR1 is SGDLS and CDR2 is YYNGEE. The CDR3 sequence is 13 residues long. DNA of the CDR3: TGTGCCAGCAGCGTAGGAAGCGGGTTTGAGCAGTTCTTC. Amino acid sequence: CASSVGSGFEQFF.

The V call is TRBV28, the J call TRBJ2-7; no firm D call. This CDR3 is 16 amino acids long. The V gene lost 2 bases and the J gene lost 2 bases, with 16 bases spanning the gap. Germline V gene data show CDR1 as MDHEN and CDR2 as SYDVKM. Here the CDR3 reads CASSLRARELPYEQYF. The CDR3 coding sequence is TGTGCCAGCAGTTTAAGGGCCCGAGAACTGCCCTACGAGCAGTACTTC. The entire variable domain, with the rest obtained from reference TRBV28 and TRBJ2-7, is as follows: DVKVTQSSRYLVKRTGEKVFLECVQDMDHENMFWYRQDPGLGLRLIYFSYDVKMKEKGDIPEGYSVSREKKERFSLILESASTNQTSMYLCASSLRARELPYEQYFGPGTRLTVT.

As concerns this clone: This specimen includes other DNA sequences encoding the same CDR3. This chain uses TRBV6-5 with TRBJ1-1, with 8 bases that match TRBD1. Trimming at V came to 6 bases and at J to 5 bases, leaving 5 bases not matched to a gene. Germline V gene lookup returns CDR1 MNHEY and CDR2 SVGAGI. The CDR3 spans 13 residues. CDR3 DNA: TGTGCCAGCAGCCCAGGGGGCCTAACTGAAGCTTTCTTT. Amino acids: CASSPGGLTEAFF.

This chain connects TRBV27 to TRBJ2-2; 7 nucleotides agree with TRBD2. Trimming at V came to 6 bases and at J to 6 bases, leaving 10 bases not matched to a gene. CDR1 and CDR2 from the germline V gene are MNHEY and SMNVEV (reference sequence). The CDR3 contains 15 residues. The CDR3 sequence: CASRGLAALPGELFF. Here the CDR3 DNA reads TGTGCCAGCAGGGGGCTAGCGGCCCTGCCCGGGGAGCTGTTTTTT.

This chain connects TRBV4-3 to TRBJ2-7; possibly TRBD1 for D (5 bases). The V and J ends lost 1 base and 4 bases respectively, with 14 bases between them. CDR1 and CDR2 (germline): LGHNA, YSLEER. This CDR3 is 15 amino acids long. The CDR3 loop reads CASSQGTGEVYEQYF. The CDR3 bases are TGCGCCAGCAGCCAAGGAACAGGAGAAGTATACGAGCAGTACTTC.

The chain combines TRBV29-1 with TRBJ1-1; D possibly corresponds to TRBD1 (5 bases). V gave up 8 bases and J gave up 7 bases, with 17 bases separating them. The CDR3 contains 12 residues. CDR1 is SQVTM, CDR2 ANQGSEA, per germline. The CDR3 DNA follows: TGCAGCCTCCGCGGGGGGGGTGGTGAAGCTTTCTTT. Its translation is CSLRGGGGEAFF. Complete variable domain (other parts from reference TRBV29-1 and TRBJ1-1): SAVISQKPSRDICQRGTSLTIQCQVDSQVTMMFWYRQQPGQSLTLIATANQGSEATYESGFVIDKFPISRPNLTFSTLTVSNMSPEDSSIYLCSLRGGGGEAFFGQGTRLTVV.

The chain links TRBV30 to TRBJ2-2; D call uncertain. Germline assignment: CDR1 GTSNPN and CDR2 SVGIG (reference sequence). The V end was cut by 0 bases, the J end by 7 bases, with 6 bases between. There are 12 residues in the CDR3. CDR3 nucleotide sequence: TGTGCCTGGAGTGTAAGTCACGGGGAGCTGTTTTTT. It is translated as CAWSVSHGELFF.

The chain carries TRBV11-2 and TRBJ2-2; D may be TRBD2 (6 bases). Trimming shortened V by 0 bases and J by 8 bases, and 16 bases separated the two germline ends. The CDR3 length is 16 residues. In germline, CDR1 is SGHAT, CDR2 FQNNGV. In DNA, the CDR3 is TGTGCCAGCAGCTTAGATCCCGGGGGAAATAGAGGGGAGCTGTTTTTT. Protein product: CASSLDPGGNRGELFF.

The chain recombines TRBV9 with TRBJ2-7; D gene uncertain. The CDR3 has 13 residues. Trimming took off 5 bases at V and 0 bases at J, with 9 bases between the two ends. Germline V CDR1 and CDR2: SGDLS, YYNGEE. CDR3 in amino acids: CASSQTDSYEQYF. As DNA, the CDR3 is TGTGCCAGCAGTCAGACTGACTCCTACGAGCAGTACTTC.

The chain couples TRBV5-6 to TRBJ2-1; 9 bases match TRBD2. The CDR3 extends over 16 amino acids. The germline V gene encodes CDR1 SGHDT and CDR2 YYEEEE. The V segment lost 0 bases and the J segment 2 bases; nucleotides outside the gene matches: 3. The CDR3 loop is CASSLELAGTYNEQFF. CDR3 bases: TGTGCCAGCAGCTTGGAGCTAGCGGGGACCTACAATGAGCAGTTCTTC.